This section outlines one T cell receptor beta chain sequence together with its context. In germline, CDR1 is MNHEY, CDR2 SVGAGI. V dropped 0 bases and J dropped 9 bases, with 9 bases sitting between them. The CDR3 extends over 13 amino acids. The investigators collected lesional scalp punch biopsies and peripheral blood from alopecia areata patients. T lymphocytes (CD4+ and CD8+) were sorted from PBMCs. This specimen belongs to a study of CD8+ T cells in alopecia areata. The authors extracted RNA and reverse transcribed it into cDNA as the sequencing template. Data came from immunoSEQ multiplex PCR; TCRdb stores just in-frame clones and leaves some out. The sample has around 100,000 clones, roughly 41% seen once.

The chain uses TRBV6-5 and TRBJ2-1; D unresolved. Sequencing was performed on CD4+ T cells sorted from blood. The receptor was derived from a human donor with alopecia areata. CDR3 amino acids: CASSYSYGAEQFF. The CDR3 nucleotides read TGTGCCAGCAGTTACTCGTACGGTGCTGAGCAGTTCTTC.